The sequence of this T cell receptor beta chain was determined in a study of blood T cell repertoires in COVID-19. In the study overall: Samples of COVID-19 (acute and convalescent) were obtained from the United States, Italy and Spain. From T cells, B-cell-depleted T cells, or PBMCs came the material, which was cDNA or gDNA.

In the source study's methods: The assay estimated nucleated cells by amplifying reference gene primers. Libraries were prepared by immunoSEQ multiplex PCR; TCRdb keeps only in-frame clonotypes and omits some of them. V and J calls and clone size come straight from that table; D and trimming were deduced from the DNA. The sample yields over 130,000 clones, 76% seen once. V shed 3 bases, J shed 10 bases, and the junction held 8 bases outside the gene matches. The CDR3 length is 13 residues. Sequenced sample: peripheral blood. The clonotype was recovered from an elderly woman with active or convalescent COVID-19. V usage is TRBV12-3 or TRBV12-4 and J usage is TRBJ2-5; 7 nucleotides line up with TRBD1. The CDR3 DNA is TGTGCCAGCAGTTTTGGGACAGCCGAGCGCCAGTACTTC. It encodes CASSFGTAERQYF.